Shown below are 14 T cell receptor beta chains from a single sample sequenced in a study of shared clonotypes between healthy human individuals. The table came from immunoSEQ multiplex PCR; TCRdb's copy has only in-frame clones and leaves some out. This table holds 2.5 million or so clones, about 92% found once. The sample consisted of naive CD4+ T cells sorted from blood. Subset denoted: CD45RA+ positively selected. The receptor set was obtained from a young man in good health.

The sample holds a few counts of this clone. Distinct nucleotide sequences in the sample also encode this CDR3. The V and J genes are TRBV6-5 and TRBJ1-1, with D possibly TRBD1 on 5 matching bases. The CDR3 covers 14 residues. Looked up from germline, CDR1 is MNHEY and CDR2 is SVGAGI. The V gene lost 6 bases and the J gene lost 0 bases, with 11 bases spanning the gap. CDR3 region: CASSKTGLNTEAFF. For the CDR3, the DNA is TGTGCCAGCAGCAAAACAGGATTGAACACTGAAGCTTTCTTT.

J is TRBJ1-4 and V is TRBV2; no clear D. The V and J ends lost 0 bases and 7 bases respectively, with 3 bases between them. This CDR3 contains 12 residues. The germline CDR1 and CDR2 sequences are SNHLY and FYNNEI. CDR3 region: CASSEAREKLFF. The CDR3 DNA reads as TGTGCCAGCAGTGAAGCGCGTGAAAAACTGTTTTTT.

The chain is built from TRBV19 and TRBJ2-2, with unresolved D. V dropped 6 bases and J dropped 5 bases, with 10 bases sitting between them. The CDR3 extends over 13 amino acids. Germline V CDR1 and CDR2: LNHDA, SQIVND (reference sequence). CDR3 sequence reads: CASSPLGTGELFF. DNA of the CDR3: TGTGCCAGTAGCCCCCTAGGGACCGGGGAGCTGTTTTTT. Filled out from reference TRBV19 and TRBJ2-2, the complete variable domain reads DGGITQSPKYLFRKEGQNVTLSCEQNLNHDAMYWYRQDPGQGLRLIYYSQIVNDFQKGDIAEGYSVSREKKESFPLTVTSAQKNPTAFYLCASSPLGTGELFFGEGSRLTVL.

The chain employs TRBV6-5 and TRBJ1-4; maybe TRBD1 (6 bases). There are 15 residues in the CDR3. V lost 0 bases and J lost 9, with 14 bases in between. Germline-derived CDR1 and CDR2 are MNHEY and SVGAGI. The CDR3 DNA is TGTGCCAGCAGTTACTCCGAAGGCCAGGGGCAAAAACTGTTTTTT. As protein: CASSYSEGQGQKLFF.

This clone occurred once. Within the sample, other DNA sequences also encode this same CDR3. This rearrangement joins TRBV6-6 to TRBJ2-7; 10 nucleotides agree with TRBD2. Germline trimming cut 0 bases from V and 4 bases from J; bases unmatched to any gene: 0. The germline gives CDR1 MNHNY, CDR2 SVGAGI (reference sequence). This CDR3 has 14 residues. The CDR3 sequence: CASSYSSGGYEQYF. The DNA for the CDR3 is TGTGCCAGCAGTTACTCTAGCGGGGGGTACGAGCAGTACTTC.

The CDR3 region has the DNA TGTGCCAGCAGTTACCTCGGACAGGTGGGAGAGACCCAGTACTTC. It encodes CASSYLGQVGETQYF. This chain uses TRBV6-5 with TRBJ2-5, with 7 nucleotides matching TRBD1. Trimming at V came to 2 bases and at J to 4 bases, leaving 7 bases not matched to a gene. CDR3 length: 15 residues. The V gene's germline CDR1 is MNHEY and CDR2 SVGAGI.

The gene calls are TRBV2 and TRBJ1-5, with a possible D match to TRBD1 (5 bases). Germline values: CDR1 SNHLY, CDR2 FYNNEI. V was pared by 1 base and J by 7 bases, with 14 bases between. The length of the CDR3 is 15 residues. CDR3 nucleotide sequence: TGTGCCAGCAGTGAAGGTGGAGGGGTAGGACAGCCCCAGCATTTT. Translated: CASSEGGGVGQPQHF. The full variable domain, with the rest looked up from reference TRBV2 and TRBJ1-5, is EPEVTQTPSHQVTQMGQEVILRCVPISNHLYFYWYRQILGQKVEFLVSFYNNEISEKSEIFDDQFSVERPDGSNFTLKIRSTKLEDSAMYFCASSEGGGVGQPQHFGDGTRLSIL.

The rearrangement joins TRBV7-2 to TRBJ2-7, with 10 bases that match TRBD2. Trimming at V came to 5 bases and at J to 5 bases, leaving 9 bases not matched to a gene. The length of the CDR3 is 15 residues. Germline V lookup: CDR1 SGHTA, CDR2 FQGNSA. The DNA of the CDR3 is TGTGCCAGCAGCCTCAGCGGGGGGGTAAGCGACGAGCAGTACTTC. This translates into CASSLSGGVSDEQYF.

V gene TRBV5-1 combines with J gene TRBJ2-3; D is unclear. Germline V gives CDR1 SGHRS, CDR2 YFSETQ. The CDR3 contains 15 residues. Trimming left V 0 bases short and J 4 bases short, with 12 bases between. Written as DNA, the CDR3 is TGCGCCAGCAGCTTGGAGGGCCCGGCCCCAGATACGCAGTATTTT. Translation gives CASSLEGPAPDTQYF.

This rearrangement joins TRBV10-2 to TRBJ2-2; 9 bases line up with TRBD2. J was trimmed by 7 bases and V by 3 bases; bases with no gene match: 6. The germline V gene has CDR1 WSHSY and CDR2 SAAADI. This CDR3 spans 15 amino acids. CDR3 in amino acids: CASSDARGGSGELFF. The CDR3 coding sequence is TGCGCCAGCAGTGACGCGCGGGGGGGGAGCGGGGAGCTGTTTTTT.

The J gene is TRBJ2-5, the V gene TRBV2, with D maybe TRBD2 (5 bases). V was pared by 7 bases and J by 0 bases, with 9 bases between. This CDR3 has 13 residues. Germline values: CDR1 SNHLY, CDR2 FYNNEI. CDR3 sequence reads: CASTADYQETQYF. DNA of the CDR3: TGTGCCAGCACGGCGGACTACCAAGAGACCCAGTACTTC.

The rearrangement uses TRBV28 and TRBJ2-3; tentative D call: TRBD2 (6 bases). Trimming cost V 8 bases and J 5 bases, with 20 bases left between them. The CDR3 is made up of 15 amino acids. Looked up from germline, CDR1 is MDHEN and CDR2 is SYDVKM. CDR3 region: CASAGSTKKLDTQYF. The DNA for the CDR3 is TGTGCCAGCGCGGGATCCACAAAAAAACTAGATACGCAGTATTTT.

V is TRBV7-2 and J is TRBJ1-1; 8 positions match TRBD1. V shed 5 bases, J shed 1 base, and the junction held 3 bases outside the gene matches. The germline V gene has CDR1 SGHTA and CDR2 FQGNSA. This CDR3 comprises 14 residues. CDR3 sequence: CASSPRGQNTEAFF. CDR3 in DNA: TGTGCCAGCAGCCCCAGGGGGCAGAACACTGAAGCTTTCTTT.

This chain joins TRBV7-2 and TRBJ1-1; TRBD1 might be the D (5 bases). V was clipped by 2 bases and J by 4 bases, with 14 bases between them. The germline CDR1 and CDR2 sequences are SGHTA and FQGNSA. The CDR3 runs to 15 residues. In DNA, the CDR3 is TGTGCCAGCAGCTTACATGGTTCGGGGGTCACTGAAGCTTTCTTT. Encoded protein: CASSLHGSGVTEAFF.